This TCR beta chain was observed in a study of blood T cell repertoires in COVID-19. The V gene's germline CDR1 is SGHRS and CDR2 YFSETQ. This CDR3 contains 14 residues. V lost 5 bases to trimming and J lost 4 bases; unmatched junction nucleotides: 7. Some clones are missing from TCRdb's copy, which holds only in-frame ones; the method was immunoSEQ multiplex PCR. The sample includes around 200,000 clones, more than 85% seen only once; the top ten take around 1.1%. This clone showed up just once. The rearrangement uses TRBV5-1 and TRBJ2-7, with 9 positions matching TRBD1. The receptor was derived from a man younger than 40 with acute or convalescent COVID-19. Sequencing was performed on peripheral blood. The DNA of the CDR3 is TGCGCCAGCAGATCCCCGGGACAGGGTTACGAGCAGTACTTC. Encoded protein: CASRSPGQGYEQYF.